Below, 26 T cell receptor beta chains from the same sample are listed, as sequenced in a study of T cell changes during pregnancy in multiple sclerosis. TCRdb's table, derived via immunoSEQ multiplex PCR, lists solely in-frame clones and lacks some. The sample holds around 92,000 clones, 80% to 95% seen once. This material consisted of peripheral blood, taken in the first trimester of pregnancy. The receptors come from a female donor with multiple sclerosis, enrolled in a pregnancy study.

In this sample, this clone turned up once. The CDR3 protein is CASSYFEGDEQYF. CDR3 bases: TGTGCCAGCAGCTACTTCGAGGGAGACGAGCAGTACTTC. The V and J genes are TRBV11-2 and TRBJ2-7, with D possibly matching TRBD2 (5 bases). Deletions cut 4 bases from V and 5 bases from J, with 12 bases between. Germline V gene lookup returns CDR1 SGHAT and CDR2 FQNNGV. The CDR3 sequence is 13 residues long.

This clone was seen more than once but under ten times. This chain links TRBV18 with TRBJ1-2, with D hard to call. Germline loops: CDR1 KGHSH, CDR2 LQKENI. The CDR3 loop spans 14 amino acids. V gave up 3 bases and J gave up 2 bases, with 10 bases separating them. This CDR3 is CASSPEHSNYGYTF. Here the CDR3 DNA reads TGTGCCAGCTCACCTGAACATAGCAACTATGGCTACACCTTC.

The V and J genes are TRBV6-5 and TRBJ2-1; 7 bases fit TRBD1. Germline V CDR1 and CDR2: MNHEY, SVGAGI. J lost 8 bases, V lost 2 bases, and 3 bases had no gene match. This CDR3 region has 13 residues. In DNA, the CDR3 is TGTGCCAGCAGTTACCGACAGGGACATGAGCAGTTCTTC. It encodes CASSYRQGHEQFF.

The chain joins TRBV21-1 to TRBJ1-2; whether TRBD1, the table's D call, matches the DNA was not checked. TRBV21-1 is designated a pseudogene. The CDR3 is 18 residues long. CDR3 sequence (DNA): TGTGCCAGCAGCAAAGGAACGGGACAGGGAAAAAGGTCTGATGGCTACACCTTC. Translation: CASSKGTGQGKRSDGYTF.

The genes are TRBV28 and TRBJ1-1, with 9 bases that match TRBD1. In germline, CDR1 is MDHEN, CDR2 SYDVKM. This CDR3 spans 17 amino acids. The V segment lost 3 bases and the J segment 5 bases; nucleotides outside the gene matches: 13. The CDR3 DNA reads as TGTGCCAGCAGTTTTTCCTCCACGGGGACAGGGAGGACTGAAGCTTTCTTT. This encodes CASSFSSTGTGRTEAFF.

The chain joins TRBV9 to TRBJ1-3; 8 nucleotides align to TRBD1. The germline gives CDR1 SGDLS, CDR2 YYNGEE. The CDR3 is 18 amino acids. The J segment lost 4 bases and the V segment lost 1 base, leaving 13 bases of the junction unmatched. In nucleotides, the CDR3 is TGTGCCAGCAGCGTATCGGTTCGACAGGGGACTGAGGGAAACACCATATATTTT. Encoded protein: CASSVSVRQGTEGNTIYF.

The chain links TRBV30 to TRBJ2-7; 15 bases match TRBD2. Unmatched junction bases numbered 10, after V lost 3 bases and J lost 7 bases. Looked up from germline, CDR1 is GTSNPN and CDR2 is SVGIG (reference sequence). The CDR3 is 16 residues long. The CDR3 loop reads CAWSDGLAGGPVEQYF. In DNA form, the CDR3 reads TGTGCCTGGAGCGACGGACTAGCGGGGGGGCCAGTTGAGCAGTACTTC.

The genes are TRBV19 and TRBJ1-1; D might be TRBD1 (6 bases). CDR3 length: 13 residues. V was cut by 5 bases and J by 5 bases, with 12 bases left in between. Per germline, CDR1 LNHDA and CDR2 SQIVND (reference sequence). The DNA of the CDR3 is TGTGCCAGTAGTTCGCTTAGGGGGACTGAAGCTTTCTTT. Translation gives CASSSLRGTEAFF.

This chain joins TRBV19 and TRBJ2-1; 8 nucleotides align to TRBD1. Germline V gene sequence: CDR1 LNHDA, CDR2 SQIVND (reference sequence). Trimming removed 4 bases from V and 8 bases from J; junction bases left unmatched: 13. This CDR3 contains 16 residues. The CDR3 DNA follows: TGTGCCAGTAGTAGCCTCGACAGGGGAATCATCTATGAGCAGTTCTTC. This gives the protein CASSSLDRGIIYEQFF.

J is TRBJ2-2 and V is TRBV19; D possibly corresponds to TRBD1 (6 bases). Germline values: CDR1 LNHDA, CDR2 SQIVND (reference sequence). The germline V and J ends were trimmed by 3 bases and 4 bases, with 12 bases remaining between them. This CDR3 is built from 15 residues. In DNA form, the CDR3 reads TGTGCCAGTAGTATTAACAGGGTGGGCACCGGGGAGCTGTTTTTT. Amino acids: CASSINRVGTGELFF.

The chain uses TRBV9 and TRBJ2-3; the match to TRBD2 covers 8 bases. V dropped 4 bases and J dropped 5; count of bases not matched to a gene: 12. The V gene's germline CDR1 is SGDLS and CDR2 YYNGEE. This CDR3 comprises 16 residues. CDR3 in DNA: TGTGCCAGCAGCCATATATACGGGGGGGAAGAAGATACGCAGTATTTT. Its protein product is CASSHIYGGEEDTQYF.

The chain couples TRBV6-1 to TRBJ1-4; D gene ambiguous. This CDR3 region has 14 residues. Germline assignment: CDR1 MNHNS and CDR2 SASEGT. V dropped 5 bases and J dropped 8 bases, with 15 bases sitting between them. This CDR3 reads CASSHGGEDEKLFF. The CDR3, as DNA: TGTGCCAGCAGTCACGGCGGGGAAGACGAAAAACTGTTTTTT.

The CDR3, as DNA: TGTGCCAGCTCCAGGACAGGGAACACTGAAGCTTTCTTT. It codes for CASSRTGNTEAFF. V is TRBV6-5 and J is TRBJ1-1, with 7 bases aligning to TRBD1. Germline V CDR1 and CDR2: MNHEY, SVGAGI. The CDR3 extends over 13 amino acids. Trimming at V came to 8 bases and at J to 1 base, leaving 4 bases not matched to a gene.

The chain has TRBV9 and TRBJ2-7; 7 nucleotides agree with TRBD1. The V gene's germline CDR1 is SGDLS and CDR2 YYNGEE. This CDR3 spans 15 amino acids. V was pared by 2 bases and J by 0 bases, with 5 bases of the junction left unmatched. CDR3 coding DNA: TGTGCCAGCAGCGTGGGGGACAGCAGCTCCTACGAGCAGTACTTC. Translated, it gives CASSVGDSSSYEQYF.

This chain links TRBV27 with TRBJ1-5, with D possibly TRBD1 on 6 matching bases. The CDR3 totals 15 residues. Germline CDR1 is MNHEY and CDR2 is SMNVEV (reference sequence). Trimming took 2 bases from V and 5 from J, leaving 13 bases between them. CDR3 region: CASSLGTGYDQPQHF. The CDR3 region has the DNA TGTGCCAGCAGTTTAGGCACAGGGTACGATCAGCCCCAGCATTTT.

The V call is TRBV7-6, the J call TRBJ1-2, with D unresolved. CDR3 length equals 17 residues. Germline CDR1 SGHVS, CDR2 FNYEAQ. Trimming stripped 5 bases from V and 4 bases from J, with 23 bases between. The CDR3 region has the DNA TGTGCCAGCAGCGGATACAGTGACACCCGGAATATCTATGGCTACACCTTC. Its translation: CASSGYSDTRNIYGYTF.

The sample holds one count of this clone. V gene TRBV19 combines with J gene TRBJ2-2; TRBD1 matches 8 bases. The germline CDR1 and CDR2 sequences are LNHDA and SQIVND (reference sequence). V was pared by 4 bases and J by 6 bases, with 10 bases of the junction left unmatched. The CDR3 is 16 residues long. The CDR3 here is CASSRGTGEFPGELFF. The CDR3, as DNA: TGTGCCAGTAGTAGAGGGACAGGAGAATTTCCCGGGGAGCTGTTTTTT. The full variable domain, its missing parts supplied by reference TRBV19 and TRBJ2-2, is DGGITQSPKYLFRKEGQNVTLSCEQNLNHDAMYWYRQDPGQGLRLIYYSQIVNDFQKGDIAEGYSVSREKKESFPLTVTSAQKNPTAFYLCASSRGTGEFPGELFFGEGSRLTVL.

This chain joins TRBV25-1 and TRBJ1-6; no firm D call. V lost 4 bases, J lost 0 bases, and 10 bases lay in between. Per the germline V gene, CDR1 is MGHDK and CDR2 is SYGVNS. The CDR3 loop spans 16 amino acids. CDR3 DNA sequence: TGTGCCAGCAGTGGCGCTGGAGACTCCTATAATTCACCCCTCCACTTT. Translating it yields CASSGAGDSYNSPLHF.

V is TRBV30 and J is TRBJ1-2; D not resolved. The germline V gene has CDR1 GTSNPN and CDR2 SVGIG (reference sequence). Trimming removed 7 bases at V and 1 base at J, with 10 bases between. This CDR3 region has 12 residues. The CDR3 nucleotides read TGTGCCTCGGAGGGATTTAACTATGGCTACACCTTC. Its protein is CASEGFNYGYTF.

V is TRBV6-5 and J is TRBJ2-3; 11 positions agree with TRBD2. With V trimmed by 5 bases and J by 4 bases, 5 bases remained unmatched. The CDR3 has 15 residues. In germline, CDR1 is MNHEY, CDR2 SVGAGI. The CDR3 sequence is CASSQLAGAPDTQYF. The CDR3 bases are TGTGCCAGCAGTCAACTAGCGGGGGCCCCAGATACGCAGTATTTT.

The count of this clone is one. The genes are TRBV5-1 and TRBJ2-3, with a possible D match to TRBD2 (5 bases). The CDR3 length is 16 residues. Trimming took 3 bases from V and 2 from J, leaving 16 bases between them. Germline-derived CDR1 and CDR2 are SGHRS and YFSETQ. The CDR3 nucleotides read TGCGCCAGCAGCTCCCGGGTTGGCGGACTCACAGATACGCAGTATTTT. Translation: CASSSRVGGLTDTQYF. The entire variable domain, with the rest obtained from reference TRBV5-1 and TRBJ2-3, is as follows: KAGVTQTPRYLIKTRGQQVTLSCSPISGHRSVSWYQQTPGQGLQFLFEYFSETQRNKGNFPGRFSGRQFSNSRSEMNVSTLELGDSALYLCASSSRVGGLTDTQYFGPGTRLTVL.

This clone has a single count. The V call is TRBV5-1, the J call TRBJ2-1; TRBD2 matches at 9 bases. From germline, CDR1 is SGHRS and CDR2 YFSETQ. V shed 1 base and J 0 bases; nucleotides not matched to a gene: 5. The CDR3 has 17 residues. DNA of the CDR3: TGCGCCAGCAGCTTGTTCAGCGGGGGGAGCTCCTACAATGAGCAGTTCTTC. It specifies CASSLFSGGSSYNEQFF. Based on the CDR3 plus reference TRBV5-1 and TRBJ2-1, the full variable domain is KAGVTQTPRYLIKTRGQQVTLSCSPISGHRSVSWYQQTPGQGLQFLFEYFSETQRNKGNFPGRFSGRQFSNSRSEMNVSTLELGDSALYLCASSLFSGGSSYNEQFFGPGTRLTVL.

The V call is TRBV7-9, the J call TRBJ1-1; D not resolved. V lost 1 base and J 11 bases, leaving 11 bases between the germline ends. Germline CDR1 is SEHNR and CDR2 is FQNEAQ (reference sequence). The CDR3 totals 12 residues. The CDR3 is CASSLGKSTAFF. The CDR3 bases are TGTGCCAGCAGCTTAGGTAAGTCGACTGCTTTCTTT.

This clone showed up just once. The chain has TRBV9 and TRBJ2-1; 12 bases map to TRBD1. The germline V gene has CDR1 SGDLS and CDR2 YYNGEE. The CDR3 loop spans 15 amino acids. Trimming took 3 bases from V and 5 from J; bases not matched to a gene: 3. CDR3 in amino acids: CASSAGQGANNEQFF. The CDR3 coding sequence is TGTGCCAGCAGCGCGGGACAGGGGGCAAACAATGAGCAGTTCTTC.

The chain employs TRBV4-1 and TRBJ2-7; weak D call: TRBD2 (7 bases). Germline V gene lookup returns CDR1 MGHRA and CDR2 YSYEKL. Trimming left V 0 bases short and J 1 base short, with 10 bases between. The CDR3 spans 15 residues. This CDR3 reads CASSQERGGSYEQYF. For the CDR3, the DNA is TGCGCCAGCAGCCAAGAAAGGGGGGGGTCCTACGAGCAGTACTTC.

This clone was seen a single time. The chain is built from TRBV15 and TRBJ2-1, with D possibly matching TRBD2 (7 bases). The CDR3 is made up of 17 amino acids. Between the trimmed V and J ends, which lost 5 bases and 4 bases, there was a span of 21 bases. Germline V gene data show CDR1 as LNHNV and CDR2 as YYDKDF (reference sequence). CDR3 in amino acids: CATSSLGGQGIYNEQFF. CDR3 DNA: TGTGCCACCAGCTCCTTGGGGGGGCAGGGGATTTACAATGAGCAGTTCTTC.